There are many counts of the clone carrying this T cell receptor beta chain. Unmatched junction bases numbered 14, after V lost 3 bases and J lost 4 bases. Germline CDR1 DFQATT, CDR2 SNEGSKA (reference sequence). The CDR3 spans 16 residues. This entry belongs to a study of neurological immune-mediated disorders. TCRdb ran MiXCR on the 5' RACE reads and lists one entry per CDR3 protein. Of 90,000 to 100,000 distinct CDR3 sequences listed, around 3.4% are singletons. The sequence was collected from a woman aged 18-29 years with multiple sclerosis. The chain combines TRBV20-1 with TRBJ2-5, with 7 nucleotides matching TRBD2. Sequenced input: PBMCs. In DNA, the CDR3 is TGCAGTGCTAGGACCTCTAGCGGCCAAACGAGAGAGACCCAGTACTTC. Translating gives CSARTSSGQTRETQYF.